The next 30 T cell receptor beta chains were all read from a single sample in a study of blood T cells in healthy people across ages. Together with a sample-barcoded 5' primer, a J-beta primer mix was included in a second PCR lasting about 7 to 11 cycles. TCRdb used MiXCR to reprocess the 5' RACE reads, holding one entry per CDR3 protein. The table includes fewer than 800,000 distinct CDR3 sequences, about 34% detected once. Material for sequencing was blood. These receptors were obtained from an elderly woman in good health.

On this clonotype itself: Since no conserved phenylalanine or tryptophan closes the CDR3, a read error is the likely cause. The chain carries TRBV7-2 and TRBJ2-3, with TRBD2 identical over 7 bases. Germline trimming cut 2 bases from V and 2 bases from J; bases unmatched to any gene: 7. CDR3 length: 16 amino acids. Germline assignment: CDR1 SGHTA and CDR2 FQGNSA. CDR3 region: CASSLRVSGYTDTQYL. For the CDR3, the DNA is TGTGCCAGCAGCTTAAGGGTTAGCGGGTACACAGATACGCAGTATTTG.

The chain carries TRBV5-6 and TRBJ1-2, with D possibly TRBD1 on 6 matching bases. V lost 0 bases to trimming and J lost 8 bases, with 26 bases between them. CDR3 length equals 18 residues. The germline gives CDR1 SGHDT, CDR2 YYEEEE. The CDR3 DNA is TGTGCCAGCAGCTTGGAGGGTGGGGGCCTCAAGGTCTCCGACGGCTACACCTTC. This gives the protein CASSLEGGGLKVSDGYTF.

The table lists this clonotype with many counts. The chain combines TRBV6-5 with TRBJ1-2; the D gene is possibly TRBD1 (5 bases). Germline assignment: CDR1 MNHEY and CDR2 SVGAGI. The CDR3 is made up of 14 amino acids. The V end lost 2 bases, the J end lost 8 bases, and 15 bases lay between the germline ends. The CDR3 region has the DNA TGTGCCAGCAGTTACCAGGGACGGCAAAGCGGCTACACCTTC. It specifies CASSYQGRQSGYTF.

This clonotype was observed many times. The rearrangement links TRBV5-6 to TRBJ2-3; TRBD2 matches at 7 bases. The CDR3 is 16 amino acids. V shed 0 bases, J shed 1 base, and the junction held 5 bases outside the gene matches. Germline V gene lookup returns CDR1 SGHDT and CDR2 YYEEEE. For the CDR3, the DNA is TGTGCCAGCAGCTTGGGGCTAGCGGCACGCACAGATACGCAGTATTTT. Its translation is CASSLGLAARTDTQYF.

On this clonotype itself: A much larger clonotype is one base distant, so this may be a read error. The chain links TRBV10-3 to TRBJ2-7; perhaps TRBD1 as D (6 bases). Germline CDR1 is ENHRY and CDR2 is SYGVKD. The length of the CDR3 is 14 residues. The CDR3 sequence is CAVSGGGTSYGQYF. In nucleotides, the CDR3 is TGTGCCGTAAGTGGTGGGGGCACCTCTTACGGGCAGTACTTC.

CDR3 nucleotides: TGTGCCTGGTGGGACAGGGGGTTAGGAACTGAAGCTTTCTTT. This gives the protein CAWWDRGLGTEAFF. The V gene is TRBV30, the J gene TRBJ1-1; TRBD1 matches at 11 bases. This CDR3 comprises 14 residues. Germline V gene lookup returns CDR1 GTSNPN and CDR2 SVGIG (reference sequence). The J segment lost 5 bases and the V segment lost 5 bases, leaving 7 bases of the junction unmatched. Using reference TRBV30 and TRBJ1-1 for the parts outside the CDR3, the full variable domain is SQTIHQWPATLVQPVGSPLSLECTVEGTSNPNLYWYRQAAGRGLQLLFYSVGIGQISSEVPQNLSASRPQDRQFILSSKKLLLSDSGFYLCAWWDRGLGTEAFFGQGTRLTVV.

In nucleotides, the CDR3 is TGCAGTGCTGCGAGCCCCGACAGGGCCCAAGAGACCCAGTACTTC. Protein: CSAASPDRAQETQYF. The chain carries TRBV20-1 and TRBJ2-5; 7 positions agree with TRBD1. This CDR3 comprises 15 residues. The ends lost 5 bases at V and 1 base at J; junction bases unmatched: 10. CDR1 DFQATT and CDR2 SNEGSKA come from the germline V gene (reference sequence).

Notes on this clonotype: Being one base from a much bigger clone, this may be a read error. This rearrangement joins TRBV6-5 to TRBJ2-1; tentatively, D is TRBD1 or TRBD2 (7 bases each). Germline assignment: CDR1 MNHEY and CDR2 SVGAGI. CDR3 length: 16 residues. V lost 6 bases and J 2 bases, leaving 17 bases between the germline ends. CDR3 nucleotides: TGTGCCAGCAGGACTAGCAGGGGGAAGCCCTACAATGAGCAGTTCTTC. This encodes CASRTSRGKPYNEQFF.

A note on this clonotype: This may be a read error, as it is one base from a much larger clone. The V call is TRBV10-3, the J call TRBJ2-5; unclear D gene. The CDR3 is made up of 12 amino acids. Trimming stripped 6 bases from V and 11 bases from J, with 16 bases between. Germline-derived CDR1 and CDR2 are ENHRY and SYGVKD. The CDR3 here is CAIRDRLSEQYF. Here the CDR3 DNA reads TGTGCCATCAGGGACCGACTTAGTGAGCAGTACTTC.

This clonotype was seen repeatedly, ten times or more. A single base separates this from a much larger clone, so it may be a read error. The chain has TRBV3-1 and TRBJ1-2; 8 nucleotides line up with TRBD1. J gave up 1 base and V 4 bases, and 2 bases lay outside the gene matches. This CDR3 spans 14 amino acids. Germline values: CDR1 LGHDT, CDR2 YNNKEL (reference sequence). CDR3: CASSRDRRNYGYTF. CDR3 nucleotides: TGTGCCAGCAGCCGGGACAGGCGTAACTATGGCTACACCTTC.

The chain carries TRBV12-3 or TRBV12-4 and TRBJ1-4; a weak D match, TRBD1 (5 bases). The germline V and J ends were trimmed by 5 bases and 3 bases, with 10 bases remaining between them. This CDR3 has 14 amino acids. The CDR3, as DNA: TGTGCCAGCAGTGCGGCGGGGGCTAATGAAAAACTGTTTTTT. As protein: CASSAAGANEKLFF.

There are many counts of this clonotype. V usage is TRBV30 and J usage is TRBJ2-1; 8 nucleotides match TRBD2. With V trimmed by 5 bases and J by 1 base, 4 bases remained unmatched. Germline V gives CDR1 GTSNPN, CDR2 SVGIG (reference sequence). The CDR3 is 14 residues long. CDR3 sequence (DNA): TGTGCCTGGGCTCGACTAGCGTCCTACAATGAGCAGTTCTTC. It yields the protein CAWARLASYNEQFF.

The V and J genes are TRBV12-3 or TRBV12-4 and TRBJ1-5; no clear D gene. CDR3 length equals 12 residues. The V end was cut by 5 bases, the J end by 9 bases, with 11 bases between. The CDR3, as DNA: TGTGCCAGCAGTCTGGACCTGGCGCCCCAGCATTTT. It specifies CASSLDLAPQHF.

This clonotype was seen at least ten times. The chain recombines TRBV7-3 with TRBJ2-5; 8 nucleotides agree with TRBD2. CDR3 size: 17 residues. Germline-derived CDR1 and CDR2 are SGHTA and FQGTGA. The V gene end was trimmed by 1 base and the J gene end by 2 bases; junction bases not matched to a gene: 9. In nucleotides, the CDR3 is TGTGCCAGCAGCTTAAGTAATAGCGGGGTTTTTCAAGAGACCCAGTACTTC. It is translated as CASSLSNSGVFQETQYF.

A few counts support this clonotype. Just one base apart from a much larger clone, this may be a read error. The J gene is TRBJ2-5, the V gene TRBV6-5; D is unclear. V lost 5 bases to trimming and J lost 5 bases, with 12 bases between them. The germline CDR1 and CDR2 sequences are MNHEY and SVGAGI. This CDR3 has 13 residues. The CDR3: CASSPYSRETQYF. CDR3 nucleotide sequence: TGTGCCAGCAGTCCTTACTCCAGGGAGACCCAGTACTTC.

Only a few counts were recorded for this clonotype. A much bigger clone sits one base away, suggesting this may be a read error. The chain is built from TRBV28 and TRBJ2-7; no clear D gene. The CDR3 length is 12 residues. Trimming shortened V by 0 bases and J by 5 bases, and 5 bases separated the two germline ends. The germline gives CDR1 MDHEN, CDR2 SYDVKM. CDR3 DNA: TGTGCCAGCAGTTTATGGGGCCACGAGCAGTACTTC. Its protein is CASSLWGHEQYF.

This clonotype has ten or more counts. J is TRBJ2-7 and V is TRBV2, with 9 bases that match TRBD1. Germline V gene lookup returns CDR1 SNHLY and CDR2 FYNNEI. Germline trimming cut 1 base from V and 1 base from J; bases unmatched to any gene: 2. This CDR3 spans 15 amino acids. CDR3 in amino acids: CASSEDRGPSYEQYF. CDR3 coding DNA: TGTGCCAGCAGTGAAGACAGGGGGCCATCCTACGAGCAGTACTTC.

This sequence joins TRBV7-8 and TRBJ2-4, with 13 bases identical to TRBD2. Matching the DNA end better, TRBJ2-7 makes the J call doubtful. The CDR3 has 15 amino acids. CDR1 is SGHVS, CDR2 FQNEAQ, per germline. The CDR3 protein is CASSSGLAGDYEQYF. CDR3 in DNA: TGTGCCAGCAGCTCAGGACTAGCGGGGGACTACGAGCAGTACTTC.

This clonotype was detected a few times. A read error may explain this, as a much larger clone is one base away. The chain employs TRBV7-3 and TRBJ2-5, with D possibly matching TRBD2 (5 bases). Germline V gives CDR1 SGHTA, CDR2 FQGTGA. The CDR3 extends over 15 amino acids. V lost 2 bases, J lost 11 bases, and 21 bases lay in between. In nucleotides, the CDR3 is TGTGCCAGCAGCTTAGGGTCCAGCGGACCCAATGAGCAGTACTTC. Amino acids: CASSLGSSGPNEQYF. The variable domain in full, with the rest retrieved from reference TRBV7-3 and TRBJ2-5, is GAGVSQTPSNKVTEKGKYVELRCDPISGHTALYWYRQSLGQGPEFLIYFQGTGAADDSGLPNDRFFAVRPEGSVSTLKIQRTERGDSAVYLCASSLGSSGPNEQYFGPGTRLLVL.

V gene TRBV29-1 combines with J gene TRBJ2-5; the match to TRBD2 covers 13 bases. V was clipped by 4 bases and J by 7 bases; unmatched bases: 9. Per the germline V gene, CDR1 is SQVTM and CDR2 is ANQGSEA. The length of the CDR3 is 15 residues. The CDR3 here is CSVAWTSGGVGTQYF. CDR3 nucleotide sequence: TGCAGCGTTGCCTGGACTAGCGGGGGTGTCGGGACCCAGTACTTC.

The chain links TRBV20-1 to TRBJ2-5; 11 bases line up with TRBD1. Germline V gene lookup returns CDR1 DFQATT and CDR2 SNEGSKA (reference sequence). This CDR3 region has 14 residues. V gave up 8 bases and J gave up 4 bases; unmatched junction bases: 9. This CDR3 reads CSSRTGGGRETQYF. DNA of the CDR3: TGCAGTTCGAGGACAGGGGGCGGGAGAGAGACCCAGTACTTC.

In this sample, this clonotype turned up many times. A read error may be the cause here, since a much bigger clone is one base away. The rearrangement joins TRBV5-1 to TRBJ2-7, with TRBD1 identical over 11 bases. CDR3 size: 14 residues. The germline CDR1 and CDR2 sequences are SGHRS and YFSETQ. Germline trimming cut 7 bases from V and 7 bases from J; bases unmatched to any gene: 10. The DNA of the CDR3 is TGCGCCAGCTCCCGTGGACAGGGGGCTCGAGAGCAGTACTTC. This encodes CASSRGQGAREQYF.

The V and J genes are TRBV30 and TRBJ2-1; 13 positions match TRBD2. There are 14 residues in the CDR3. Germline CDR1 and CDR2: GTSNPN and SVGIG (reference sequence). V trimming: 3 bases; J trimming: 4 bases; junction bases outside the gene matches: 0. The CDR3 sequence: CAWRTSGGYNEQFF. The CDR3 region has the DNA TGTGCCTGGAGGACTAGCGGGGGGTACAATGAGCAGTTCTTC.

This clonotype was recorded at least ten times. The chain recombines TRBV6-5 with TRBJ2-1; perhaps TRBD2 as D (7 bases). V lost 0 bases, J lost 5 bases, and 20 bases lay in between. Per germline, CDR1 MNHEY and CDR2 SVGAGI. CDR3 size: 18 residues. The CDR3 loop is CASSYSGIGGRSDNEQFF. The CDR3 region has the DNA TGTGCCAGCAGTTACTCGGGGATCGGGGGGCGGTCGGACAATGAGCAGTTCTTC.

The sample holds many counts of this clonotype. The rearrangement links TRBV7-2 to TRBJ2-7, with 14 positions matching TRBD2. V dropped 5 bases and J dropped 9; count of bases not matched to a gene: 9. CDR1 SGHTA and CDR2 FQGNSA come from the germline V gene. The CDR3 runs to 15 residues. CDR3 in amino acids: CASSQTSGGAYAQYF. In nucleotides, the CDR3 is TGTGCCAGCAGCCAGACTAGCGGGGGGGCCTATGCGCAGTACTTC.

This clonotype was seen many times. The V gene is TRBV5-5, the J gene TRBJ2-7; 7 bases agree with TRBD1. The ends lost 0 bases at V and 2 bases at J; junction bases unmatched: 5. Germline V gives CDR1 SGHKS, CDR2 YYEKEE (reference sequence). The CDR3 is 15 residues long. This CDR3 is CASSLEAGGAYEQYF. DNA of the CDR3: TGTGCCAGCAGCTTGGAGGCAGGGGGAGCCTACGAGCAGTACTTC.

The chain has TRBV27 and TRBJ1-1; no reliable D call. Germline loops: CDR1 MNHEY, CDR2 SMNVEV (reference sequence). CDR3 length: 15 residues. Trimming removed 1 base at V and 5 bases at J, with 14 bases between. CDR3 sequence (DNA): TGTGCCAGCAGTTTATATCCGGGAAAGGGTACTGAAGCTTTCTTT. Its protein is CASSLYPGKGTEAFF.

The V call is TRBV7-2, the J call TRBJ1-2; no clear D. V lost 0 bases, J lost 4 bases, and 9 bases lay in between. The CDR3 has 14 amino acids. The germline V gene has CDR1 SGHTA and CDR2 FQGNSA. The CDR3 region is CASSLAMAGYGYTF. CDR3 bases: TGTGCCAGCAGCTTAGCAATGGCGGGCTATGGCTACACCTTC.

This clonotype showed up just a few times. This sequence joins TRBV28 and TRBJ1-1, with D tentatively TRBD1 (5 bases). The V and J ends lost 2 bases and 4 bases respectively, with 11 bases between them. This CDR3 region has 14 residues. Germline-derived CDR1 and CDR2 are MDHEN and SYDVKM. The CDR3 DNA follows: TGTGCCAGCAGTTTAGGGGCGAGGGGCACTGAAGCTTTCTTT. Its protein is CASSLGARGTEAFF.

This chain uses TRBV5-6 with TRBJ2-5, with D perhaps TRBD1 (6 bases). The ends were cut back, 6 bases at V and 2 bases at J, with 17 bases in the middle. Per the germline V gene, CDR1 is SGHDT and CDR2 is YYEEEE. The CDR3 contains 15 residues. Here the CDR3 DNA reads TGTGCCAGCAACCGGAAGGGGGTTGGTCAAGAGACCCAGTACTTC. Translating it yields CASNRKGVGQETQYF.